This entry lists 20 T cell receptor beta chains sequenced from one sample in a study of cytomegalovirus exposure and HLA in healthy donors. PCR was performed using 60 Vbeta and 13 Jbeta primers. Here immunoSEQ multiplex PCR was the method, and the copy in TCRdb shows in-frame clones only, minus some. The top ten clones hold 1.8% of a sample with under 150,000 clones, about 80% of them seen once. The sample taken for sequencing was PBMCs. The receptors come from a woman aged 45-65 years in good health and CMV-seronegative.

The CDR3 loop reads CATQRDSGTEAFF. CDR3 in DNA: TGTGCCACCCAACGGGACTCGGGCACTGAAGCTTTCTTT. The chain joins TRBV2 to TRBJ1-1; D might be TRBD1 (5 bases). CDR1 is SNHLY, CDR2 FYNNEI, per germline. Trimming removed 10 bases from V and 4 bases from J, with 16 bases in between. The CDR3 has 13 amino acids.

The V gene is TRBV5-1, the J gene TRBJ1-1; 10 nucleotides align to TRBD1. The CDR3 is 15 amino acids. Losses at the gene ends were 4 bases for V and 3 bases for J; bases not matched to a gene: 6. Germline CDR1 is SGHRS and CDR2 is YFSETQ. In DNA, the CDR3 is TGCGCCAGCAGCCGACAGGGGGCTGGGGACACTGAAGCTTTCTTT. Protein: CASSRQGAGDTEAFF.

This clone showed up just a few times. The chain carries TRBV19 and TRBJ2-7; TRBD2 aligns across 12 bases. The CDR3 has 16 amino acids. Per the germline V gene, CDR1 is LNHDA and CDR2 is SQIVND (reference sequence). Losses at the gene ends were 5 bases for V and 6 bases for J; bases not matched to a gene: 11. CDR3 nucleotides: TGTGCCAGTAGTCCCCTGACTAGCGGGAGATGGGGCGAGCAGTACTTC. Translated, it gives CASSPLTSGRWGEQYF.

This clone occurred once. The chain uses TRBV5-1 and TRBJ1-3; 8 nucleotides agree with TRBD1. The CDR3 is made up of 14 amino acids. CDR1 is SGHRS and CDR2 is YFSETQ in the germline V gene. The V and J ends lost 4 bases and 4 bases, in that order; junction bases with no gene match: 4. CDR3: CASSPGQGGNTIYF. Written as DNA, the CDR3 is TGCGCCAGCAGCCCCGGACAGGGAGGAAACACCATATATTTT.

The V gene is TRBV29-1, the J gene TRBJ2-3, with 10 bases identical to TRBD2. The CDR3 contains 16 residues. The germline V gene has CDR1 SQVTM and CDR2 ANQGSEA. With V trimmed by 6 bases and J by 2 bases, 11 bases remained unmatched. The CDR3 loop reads CSVEREGVRSTDTQYF. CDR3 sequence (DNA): TGCAGCGTGGAGCGGGAGGGGGTGCGGTCCACAGATACGCAGTATTTT.

CDR3 nucleotide sequence: TGTGCCAGTAGTGGGGGGGGCGTAAGGACTGAAGCTTTCTTT. It encodes CASSGGGVRTEAFF. The rearrangement links TRBV19 to TRBJ1-1; D may be TRBD1 (6 bases). V was shortened by 5 bases and J by 5 bases, with 15 bases between the two germline ends. CDR1 is LNHDA, CDR2 SQIVND, per germline (reference sequence). This CDR3 contains 14 residues.

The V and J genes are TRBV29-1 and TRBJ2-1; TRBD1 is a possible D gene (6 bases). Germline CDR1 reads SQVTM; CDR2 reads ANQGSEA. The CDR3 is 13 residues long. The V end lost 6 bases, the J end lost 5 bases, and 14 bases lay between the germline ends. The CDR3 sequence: CSVVRDTHNEQFF. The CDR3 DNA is TGCAGCGTCGTCCGGGACACCCACAATGAGCAGTTCTTC.

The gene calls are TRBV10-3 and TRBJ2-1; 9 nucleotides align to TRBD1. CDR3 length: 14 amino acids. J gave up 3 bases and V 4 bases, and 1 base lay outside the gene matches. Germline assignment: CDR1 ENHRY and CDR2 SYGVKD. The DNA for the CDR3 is TGTGCCATCAGTGGACAGGGGGGCTACAATGAGCAGTTCTTC. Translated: CAISGQGGYNEQFF.

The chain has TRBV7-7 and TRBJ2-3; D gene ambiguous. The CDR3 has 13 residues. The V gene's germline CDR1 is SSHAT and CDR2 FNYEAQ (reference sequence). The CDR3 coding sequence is TGTGCTAGCTCAGTAGCTCCCCGGGATACGCAGTATTTT. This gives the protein CASSVAPRDTQYF. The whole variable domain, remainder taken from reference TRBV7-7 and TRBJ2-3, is GAGVSQSPRYKVTKRGQDVTLRCDPISSHATLYWYQQALGQGPEFLTYFNYEAQPDKSGLPSDRFSAERPEGSISTLTIQRTEQRDSAMYRCASSVAPRDTQYFGPGTRLTVL.

The CDR3 nucleotides are TGCGCCAGCAGCTTGGGGTTCGGGACTAGCGGAACAGATACGCAGTATTTT. It translates to CASSLGFGTSGTDTQYF. The rearrangement links TRBV5-1 to TRBJ2-3, with 11 bases lining up with TRBD2. Germline assignment: CDR1 SGHRS and CDR2 YFSETQ. Trimming removed 0 bases from V and 3 bases from J; junction bases left unmatched: 6. The CDR3 is made up of 17 amino acids.

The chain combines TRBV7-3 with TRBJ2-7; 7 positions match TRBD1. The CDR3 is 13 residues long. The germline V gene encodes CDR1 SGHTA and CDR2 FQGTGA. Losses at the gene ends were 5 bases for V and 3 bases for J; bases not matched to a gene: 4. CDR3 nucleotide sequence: TGTGCCAGCAGCCTGACAGGGAACTACGAGCAGTACTTC. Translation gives CASSLTGNYEQYF.

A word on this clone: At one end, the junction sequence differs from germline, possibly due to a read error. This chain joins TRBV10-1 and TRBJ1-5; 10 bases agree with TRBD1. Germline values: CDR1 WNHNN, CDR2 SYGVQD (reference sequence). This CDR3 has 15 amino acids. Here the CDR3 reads CASRDGTGVFQPQNF. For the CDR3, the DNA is TGCGCCAGCAGAGACGGGACAGGGGTGTTTCAGCCCCAGAATTTT.

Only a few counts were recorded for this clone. The CDR3 nucleotides are TGTGCCAGCAGCTTAGGGTCCGCAGACTATGGCTACACCTTC. As protein: CASSLGSADYGYTF. The chain has TRBV7-8 and TRBJ1-2; no definite D call. V shed 1 base and J shed 3 bases, with 9 bases lying between them. The CDR3 extends over 14 amino acids. Per the germline V gene, CDR1 is SGHVS and CDR2 is FQNEAQ.

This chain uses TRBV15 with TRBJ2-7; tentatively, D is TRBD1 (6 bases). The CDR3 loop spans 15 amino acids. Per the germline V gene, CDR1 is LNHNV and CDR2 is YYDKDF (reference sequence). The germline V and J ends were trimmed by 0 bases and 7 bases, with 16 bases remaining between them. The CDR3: CATSRDRDISREQYV. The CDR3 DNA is TGTGCCACCAGCAGAGATCGGGACATCTCTCGTGAGCAGTACGTC.

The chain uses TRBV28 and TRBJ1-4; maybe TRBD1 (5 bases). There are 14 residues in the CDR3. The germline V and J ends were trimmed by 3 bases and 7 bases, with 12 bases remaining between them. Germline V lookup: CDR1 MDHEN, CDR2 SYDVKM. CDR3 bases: TGTGCCAGCAGTTTTGGGGGGGTTCGTGAAAAACTGTTTTTT. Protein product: CASSFGGVREKLFF.

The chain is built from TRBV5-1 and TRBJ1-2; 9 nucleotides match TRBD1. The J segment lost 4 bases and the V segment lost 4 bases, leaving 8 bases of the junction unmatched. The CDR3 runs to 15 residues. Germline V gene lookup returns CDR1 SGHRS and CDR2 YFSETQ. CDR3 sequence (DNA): TGCGCCAGCAGCCCGGGGACAGGGCAAACCTATGGCTACACCTTC. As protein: CASSPGTGQTYGYTF.

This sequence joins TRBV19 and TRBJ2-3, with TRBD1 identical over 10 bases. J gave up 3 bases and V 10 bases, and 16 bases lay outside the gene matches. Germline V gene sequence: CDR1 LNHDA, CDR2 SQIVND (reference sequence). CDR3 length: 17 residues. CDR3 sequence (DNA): TGTGCCACTCGCGAAGGGACAGGGGTGTTAACTACAGATACGCAGTATTTT. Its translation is CATREGTGVLTTDTQYF. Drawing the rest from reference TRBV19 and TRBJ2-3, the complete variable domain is DGGITQSPKYLFRKEGQNVTLSCEQNLNHDAMYWYRQDPGQGLRLIYYSQIVNDFQKGDIAEGYSVSREKKESFPLTVTSAQKNPTAFYLCATREGTGVLTTDTQYFGPGTRLTVL.

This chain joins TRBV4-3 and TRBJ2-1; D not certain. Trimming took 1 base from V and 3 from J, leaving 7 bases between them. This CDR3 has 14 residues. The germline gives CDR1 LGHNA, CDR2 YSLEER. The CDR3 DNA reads TGCGCCAGCAGCCAAGCGGCGGTCTACAATGAGCAGTTCTTC. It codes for CASSQAAVYNEQFF.

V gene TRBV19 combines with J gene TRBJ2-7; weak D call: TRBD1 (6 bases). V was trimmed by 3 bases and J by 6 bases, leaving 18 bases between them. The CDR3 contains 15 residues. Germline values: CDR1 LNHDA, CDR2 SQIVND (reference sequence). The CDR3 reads CASSISPQGMSEQYF. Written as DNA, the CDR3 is TGTGCCAGTAGTATTAGCCCCCAGGGGATGAGCGAGCAGTACTTC.

CDR3 region: CASSLYRQGQEKLFF. DNA of the CDR3: TGTGCCAGCAGTTTATATCGACAGGGGCAGGAAAAACTGTTTTTT. The V and J genes are TRBV28 and TRBJ1-4; 8 nucleotides line up with TRBD1. Per germline, CDR1 MDHEN and CDR2 SYDVKM. V shed 1 base and J 8 bases; nucleotides not matched to a gene: 6. The CDR3 length is 15 residues.